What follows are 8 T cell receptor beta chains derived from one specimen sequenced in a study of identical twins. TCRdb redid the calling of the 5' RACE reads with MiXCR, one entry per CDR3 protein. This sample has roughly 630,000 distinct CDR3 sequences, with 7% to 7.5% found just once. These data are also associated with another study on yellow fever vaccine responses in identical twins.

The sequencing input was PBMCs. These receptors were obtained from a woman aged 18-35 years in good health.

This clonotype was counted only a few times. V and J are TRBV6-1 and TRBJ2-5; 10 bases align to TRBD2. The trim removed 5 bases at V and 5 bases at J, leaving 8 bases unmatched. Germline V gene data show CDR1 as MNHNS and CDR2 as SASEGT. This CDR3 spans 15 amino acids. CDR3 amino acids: CASSQSSGGGETQYF. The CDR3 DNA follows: TGTGCCAGCAGTCAGTCTAGCGGGGGAGGGGAGACCCAGTACTTC.

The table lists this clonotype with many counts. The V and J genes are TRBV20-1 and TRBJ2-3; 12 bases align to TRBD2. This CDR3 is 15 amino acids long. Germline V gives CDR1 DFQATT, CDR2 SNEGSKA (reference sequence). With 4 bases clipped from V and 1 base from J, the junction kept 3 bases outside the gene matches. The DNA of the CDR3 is TGCAGTGCTACCCGGACTAGCGGGGGCACAGATACGCAGTATTTT. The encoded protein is CSATRTSGGTDTQYF.

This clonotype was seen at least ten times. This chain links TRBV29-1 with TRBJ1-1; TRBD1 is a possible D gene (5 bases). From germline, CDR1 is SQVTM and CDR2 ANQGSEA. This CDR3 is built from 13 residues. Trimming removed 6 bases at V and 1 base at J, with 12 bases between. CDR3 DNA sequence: TGCAGCGTAATCCCAGACAGGAACACTGAAGCTTTCTTT. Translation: CSVIPDRNTEAFF.

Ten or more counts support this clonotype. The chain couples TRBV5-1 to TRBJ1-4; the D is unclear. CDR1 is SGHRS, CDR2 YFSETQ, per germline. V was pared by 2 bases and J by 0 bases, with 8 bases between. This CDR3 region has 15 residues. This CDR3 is CASSFGGTTNEKLFF. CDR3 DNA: TGCGCCAGCAGCTTTGGCGGCACAACTAATGAAAAACTGTTTTTT.

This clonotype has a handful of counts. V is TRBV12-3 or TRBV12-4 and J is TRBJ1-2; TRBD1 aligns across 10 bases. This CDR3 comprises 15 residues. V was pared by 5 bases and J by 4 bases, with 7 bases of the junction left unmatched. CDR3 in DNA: TGTGCCAGCAGTCGCGACAGGGGGCTGGCCTATGGCTACACCTTC. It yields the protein CASSRDRGLAYGYTF.

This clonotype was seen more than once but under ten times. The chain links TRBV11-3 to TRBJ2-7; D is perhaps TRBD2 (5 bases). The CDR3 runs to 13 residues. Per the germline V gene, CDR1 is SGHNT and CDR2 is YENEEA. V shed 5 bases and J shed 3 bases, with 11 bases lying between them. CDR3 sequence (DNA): TGTGCCAGCAGCCAGGACTCCTTCTACGAGCAGTACTTC. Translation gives CASSQDSFYEQYF. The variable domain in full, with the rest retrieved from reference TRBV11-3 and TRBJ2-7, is EAGVVQSPRYKIIEKKQPVAFWCNPISGHNTLYWYLQNLGQGPELLIRYENEEAVDDSQLPKDRFSAERLKGVDSTLKIQPAELGDSAVYLCASSQDSFYEQYFGPGTRLTVT.

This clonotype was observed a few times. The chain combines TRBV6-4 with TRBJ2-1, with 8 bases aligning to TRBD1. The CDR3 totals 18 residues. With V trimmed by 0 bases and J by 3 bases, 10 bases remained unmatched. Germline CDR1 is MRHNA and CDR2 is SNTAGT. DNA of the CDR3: TGTGCCAGCAGTGACTCGATAATAAGGACAGGGTTCTACAATGAGCAGTTCTTC. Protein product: CASSDSIIRTGFYNEQFF.

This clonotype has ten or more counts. The CDR3, as DNA: TGCGCCAGCAGCTTGGAGGGACAGGGCACCTACAATGAGCAGTTCTTC. It is translated as CASSLEGQGTYNEQFF. The chain carries TRBV5-1 and TRBJ2-1; TRBD1 matches at 9 bases. This CDR3 spans 16 amino acids. Germline V gives CDR1 SGHRS, CDR2 YFSETQ. With 0 bases clipped from V and 2 bases from J, the junction kept 3 bases outside the gene matches.